This T cell receptor (beta chain) derives from a study of blood T cell repertoires in COVID-19. At the level of the study: Samples of COVID-19 (acute and convalescent) were obtained from the United States, Italy and Spain. In each case, the material was cDNA or gDNA derived from T cells, B-cell-depleted T cells, or PBMCs.

Germline assignment: CDR1 SGHVS and CDR2 FQNEAQ. V shed 3 bases, J shed 6 bases, and the junction held 6 bases outside the gene matches. The CDR3 contains 14 residues. Authors' methods: Counts of nucleated cells, estimated from reference gene primer amplification, were obtained. Repertoires were generated with immunoSEQ multiplex PCR, while TCRdb's copy carries only in-frame clones and drops some. From that table come the V and J calls and clone size; the DNA was used to work out D and trimming. The sample yields approximately 90,000 clones, less than 90% seen once. The sequence was collected from a man between 60 and 75 years old with acute or convalescent COVID-19. This chain joins TRBV7-8 and TRBJ1-1; the match to TRBD1 covers 8 bases. Sequenced sample: peripheral blood. The CDR3 coding sequence is TGTGCCAGCAGCTTCCGGCAGGGGGCGGCTGAAGCTTTCTTT. This codes for CASSFRQGAAEAFF.